This record covers a single T cell receptor (beta chain). Antigen: not known. The record originates from a study of T cell responses to AZD1222 COVID-19 vaccine. Germline V gives CDR1 MNHNS, CDR2 SASEGT. The CDR3 is 16 residues long. The V end was cut by 2 bases, the J end by 2 bases, with 14 bases between. This table comes from immunoSEQ multiplex PCR, and its TCRdb copy is limited to in-frame clones, with some not included. The data hold 200,000 or so clones, with over 80% observed a single time. Study-level results: Without day 14 samples, only post-peak T cell repertoires were studied. Targeting of unmutated variant regions was reportedly seen in nearly half of spike-specific TCRs. Seropositive at baseline were only six or seven AZD1222 recipients. Clonal diversity may have been underestimated, and the donors were mostly white British, with more females than males.

The specimen was peripheral blood, collected on day 0 of AZD1222 vaccination. This sequence was found in an adult in good health. The J gene is TRBJ2-3, the V gene TRBV6-1, with D possibly matching TRBD2 (6 bases). CDR3 nucleotide sequence: TGTGCCAGCAGTGAAATGGGGGGAAGTACCACAGATACGCAGTATTTT. Translating gives CASSEMGGSTTDTQYF.